These 10 T cell receptor beta chains were sequenced from one sample in a study of yellow fever vaccine responses in identical twins. TCRdb reprocessed the RT-PCR reads via MiXCR and lists one record per CDR3 protein. The table records 20,000 or so distinct CDR3 sequences, approximately 72% of them present only once. The input for sequencing was T cells from blood (PBMCs), unsorted or a sorted subset (not recorded which), taken before or after yellow fever vaccination (not recorded which). These receptors were obtained from a woman younger than 35 who received the yellow fever vaccine.

The table lists this clonotype with a count of one. The rearrangement joins TRBV4-2 to TRBJ2-1; the match to TRBD2 covers 9 bases. Germline V gene sequence: CDR1 LGHNA, CDR2 YNFKEQ. The ends lost 0 bases at V and 10 bases at J; junction bases unmatched: 4. This CDR3 is 14 amino acids long. The CDR3 DNA is TGTGCCAGCAGCCAAGATTTGCTAGCGGGAGAGCAGTTCTTC. It is translated as CASSQDLLAGEQFF.

V is TRBV3-1 and J is TRBJ2-7, with unresolved D. The germline V gene encodes CDR1 LGHDT and CDR2 YNNKEL (reference sequence). V lost 4 bases and J 7 bases, leaving 8 bases between the germline ends. This CDR3 comprises 11 residues. The CDR3 bases are TGTGCCAGCAGCCTCGCGTGGGAGCAGTACTTC. Its translation: CASSLAWEQYF.

This chain uses TRBV6-1 with TRBJ1-1; D is unresolved. The CDR3 has 14 residues. Germline V gives CDR1 MNHNS, CDR2 SASEGT. The V gene lost 6 bases and the J gene lost 5 bases, with 16 bases spanning the gap. The CDR3 DNA sequence: TGTGCCAGCAGCAGAACAGCCGCCGGGACTGAAGCTTTCTTT. This sequence encodes CASSRTAAGTEAFF.

V and J are TRBV29-1 and TRBJ2-7; the D is unclear. This CDR3 has 11 residues. Deletions cut 4 bases from V and 11 bases from J, with 15 bases between. The V gene's germline CDR1 is SQVTM and CDR2 ANQGSEA. The CDR3, as DNA: TGCAGCGTTGGAGACCGGGCCCCTGAGTACTTC. Translating gives CSVGDRAPEYF.

The V gene is TRBV2, the J gene TRBJ2-1; the D gene is possibly TRBD2 (6 bases). CDR1 and CDR2 from the germline V gene are SNHLY and FYNNEI. With 2 bases removed from V and 8 bases from J, the gap between germline ends came to 16 bases. The CDR3 covers 15 residues. The CDR3 sequence is CASSEYAGGEDEQFF. CDR3 bases: TGTGCCAGCAGTGAATATGCCGGAGGGGAAGATGAGCAGTTCTTC.

A few counts support this clonotype. This chain joins TRBV2 and TRBJ2-1, with 7 bases that match TRBD2. Germline V gene sequence: CDR1 SNHLY, CDR2 FYNNEI. CDR3 size: 15 residues. Losses at the gene ends were 2 bases for V and 5 bases for J; bases not matched to a gene: 6. The CDR3 region is CASSEFREDDNEQFF. CDR3 bases: TGTGCCAGCAGTGAATTCCGGGAGGACGACAATGAGCAGTTCTTC.

J is TRBJ2-5 and V is TRBV4-1, with 7 bases lining up with TRBD1. V lost 4 bases to trimming and J lost 5 bases; unmatched junction nucleotides: 7. This CDR3 is 14 amino acids long. From germline, CDR1 is MGHRA and CDR2 YSYEKL. CDR3 in DNA: TGCGCCAGCAGCCTTGACGACAGGGCGGAGACCCAGTACTTC. It is translated as CASSLDDRAETQYF.

The V gene is TRBV27, the J gene TRBJ1-1, with D hard to call. There are 13 residues in the CDR3. Germline values: CDR1 MNHEY, CDR2 SMNVEV (reference sequence). V lost 6 bases, J lost 6 bases, and 14 bases lay in between. CDR3 region: CASRQSLASEAFF. Here the CDR3 DNA reads TGTGCCAGCAGACAGTCCTTGGCCTCTGAAGCTTTCTTT.

The chain combines TRBV11-1 with TRBJ2-5; TRBD2 is a possible D gene (7 bases). The V and J ends lost 5 bases and 5 bases respectively, with 18 bases between them. This CDR3 is 15 amino acids long. Germline V CDR1 and CDR2: SGHAT, FQDESV (reference sequence). The CDR3 sequence is CASSPAGGGSETQYF. DNA of the CDR3: TGTGCCAGCAGCCCCGCCGGGGGCGGGAGTGAGACCCAGTACTTC.

In this sample, this clonotype turned up a few times. This chain joins TRBV20-1 and TRBJ1-1; 8 nucleotides align to TRBD1. This CDR3 contains 15 residues. CDR1 is DFQATT and CDR2 is SNEGSKA in the germline V gene (reference sequence). J was trimmed by 3 bases and V by 0 bases; bases with no gene match: 6. CDR3 loop: CSARDLSGGYTEAFF. The CDR3 DNA reads TGCAGTGCTAGAGATTTGTCAGGGGGCTACACTGAAGCTTTCTTT.